These 28 T cell receptor beta chains share one sample of origin, sequenced in a study of technical replicates of blood from several donors. The repertoire was sequenced with immunoSEQ multiplex PCR; TCRdb's copy has only in-frame clones and lacks some. There are under 85,000 clones in the sample; 93% occur only once, and about 0.23% lies in the top ten. The specimen sequenced was T cells isolated from PBMCs. The receptors derive from a human donor in good health.

This chain uses TRBV29-1 with TRBJ1-2, with 9 positions matching TRBD1. The CDR3 has 15 residues. Germline trimming cut 4 bases from V and 7 bases from J; bases unmatched to any gene: 13. In germline, CDR1 is SQVTM, CDR2 ANQGSEA. The CDR3 DNA is TGCAGCGTTGTGGCCGAGGGGACAGGGTTGGGTGGCTACACCTTC. Translation gives CSVVAEGTGLGGYTF.

The chain carries TRBV7-6 and TRBJ1-3, with 10 positions matching TRBD1. This CDR3 is 18 amino acids long. Germline V gene data show CDR1 as SGHVS and CDR2 as FNYEAQ. J gave up 7 bases and V 2 bases, and 14 bases lay outside the gene matches. The CDR3 here is CASSLTPRTGGVSNTIYF. CDR3 sequence (DNA): TGTGCCAGCAGCTTAACCCCACGGACAGGGGGTGTTAGTAACACCATATATTTT.

V gene TRBV18 combines with J gene TRBJ1-5; perhaps TRBD1 as D (6 bases). The germline V gene has CDR1 KGHSH and CDR2 LQKENI. The CDR3 loop spans 16 amino acids. Trimming shortened V by 3 bases and J by 4 bases, and 16 bases separated the two germline ends. The DNA of the CDR3 is TGTGCCAGCTCACCTTACCCAGGACAGAGAAATCAGCCCCAGCATTTT. It is translated as CASSPYPGQRNQPQHF.

The genes are TRBV29-1 and TRBJ1-1; D is perhaps TRBD1 (6 bases). Trimming shortened V by 6 bases and J by 1 base, and 9 bases separated the two germline ends. The germline V gene encodes CDR1 SQVTM and CDR2 ANQGSEA. The CDR3 spans 12 residues. CDR3 sequence reads: CSVPGQNTEAFF. The CDR3 nucleotides read TGCAGCGTCCCGGGACAGAACACTGAAGCTTTCTTT.

This clone was counted once. The rearrangement uses TRBV27 and TRBJ2-3, with TRBD2 matching over 8 bases. The J segment lost 3 bases and the V segment lost 9 bases, leaving 5 bases of the junction unmatched. This CDR3 comprises 13 residues. Germline V gene data show CDR1 as MNHEY and CDR2 as SMNVEV (reference sequence). For the CDR3, the DNA is TGTGCCAGTCAAGCGGGAGCAACAGATACGCAGTATTTT. As protein: CASQAGATDTQYF.

J is TRBJ2-7 and V is TRBV27, with D possibly being TRBD1 or TRBD2 (6 bases each). Germline CDR1 reads MNHEY; CDR2 reads SMNVEV (reference sequence). The CDR3 totals 13 residues. The V gene lost 10 bases and the J gene lost 2 bases, with 15 bases spanning the gap. This CDR3 is CATRGLSTYEQYF. The CDR3 bases are TGTGCCACCAGGGGACTGTCGACCTACGAGCAGTACTTC.

The V and J genes are TRBV14 and TRBJ2-7; D possibly corresponds to TRBD2 (5 bases). The germline V gene encodes CDR1 SGHDN and CDR2 FVKESK. The V and J ends lost 3 bases and 3 bases respectively, with 9 bases between them. The CDR3 totals 13 residues. The CDR3 coding sequence is TGTGCCAGCAGCCATTTCGAGGGCTACGAGCAGTACTTC. Amino acids: CASSHFEGYEQYF.

The V gene is TRBV2, the J gene TRBJ1-3; 9 nucleotides match TRBD1. The ends lost 4 bases at V and 4 bases at J; junction bases unmatched: 2. This CDR3 comprises 14 residues. Germline values: CDR1 SNHLY, CDR2 FYNNEI. The DNA for the CDR3 is TGTGCCAGCAGTGGGACAGGGGTAGGAAACACCATATATTTT. Its protein is CASSGTGVGNTIYF.

The gene calls are TRBV5-1 and TRBJ2-1, with 15 nucleotides matching TRBD2. The CDR3 consists of 18 residues. The germline V gene has CDR1 SGHRS and CDR2 YFSETQ. V gave up 3 bases and J gave up 6 bases; unmatched junction bases: 10. CDR3 region: CASSSSGTSGGIRNEQFF. For the CDR3, the DNA is TGCGCCAGCAGCTCCTCCGGGACTAGCGGGGGGATCCGCAATGAGCAGTTCTTC.

This rearrangement joins TRBV11-3 to TRBJ2-5; D may be TRBD1 (8 bases). Germline-derived CDR1 and CDR2 are SGHNT and YENEEA. V was pared by 5 bases and J by 4 bases, with 14 bases between. The CDR3 runs 14 residues. The CDR3 sequence is CASSRQGRGETQYF. For the CDR3, the DNA is TGTGCCAGCAGCAGACAGGGGAGGGGAGAGACCCAGTACTTC.

The chain links TRBV7-6 to TRBJ2-7; 8 nucleotides align to TRBD1. CDR1 and CDR2 (germline): SGHVS, FNYEAQ. Unmatched junction bases numbered 3, after V lost 3 bases and J lost 5 bases. This CDR3 is built from 13 residues. In DNA, the CDR3 is TGTGCCAGCAGCTTGGACAGGGCGGACGAGCAGTACTTC. It codes for CASSLDRADEQYF.

This sequence joins TRBV27 and TRBJ1-3; maybe TRBD1 (6 bases). The germline V and J ends were trimmed by 0 bases and 1 base, with 13 bases remaining between them. This CDR3 comprises 17 residues. CDR1 is MNHEY, CDR2 SMNVEV, per germline (reference sequence). CDR3 sequence: CASSLSGGRLSGNTIYF. The CDR3 DNA reads TGTGCCAGCAGTTTATCCGGGGGGCGGCTGTCTGGAAACACCATATATTTT.

The gene calls are TRBV15 and TRBJ1-5; no definite D call. This CDR3 has 15 residues. The germline V gene encodes CDR1 LNHNV and CDR2 YYDKDF (reference sequence). Trimming shortened V by 0 bases and J by 0 bases, and 6 bases separated the two germline ends. CDR3 region: CATSRERSSNQPQHF. The CDR3 DNA reads TGTGCCACCAGCAGAGAAAGGAGTAGCAATCAGCCCCAGCATTTT.

The chain recombines TRBV2 with TRBJ2-5; 8 bases fit TRBD2. The CDR3 consists of 14 residues. From germline, CDR1 is SNHLY and CDR2 FYNNEI. V gave up 6 bases and J gave up 3 bases; unmatched junction bases: 6. CDR3 region: CASSKSSGEETQYF. The CDR3 coding sequence is TGTGCCAGCAGCAAAAGTAGCGGGGAAGAGACCCAGTACTTC.

In its sample, this clone was seen a few times. The V and J genes are TRBV6-1 and TRBJ1-6; no clear D. V was pared by 6 bases and J by 0 bases, with 9 bases between. The CDR3 is 15 residues long. Germline CDR1 is MNHNS and CDR2 is SASEGT. CDR3 nucleotide sequence: TGTGCCAGCAGGACTGCTCGCTCCTATAATTCACCCCTCCACTTT. It translates to CASRTARSYNSPLHF.

CDR3 DNA: TGCGCCAGCAGCTTCCCGAACCGACAGGGTGGAAATGAAAAACTGTTTTTT. This gives the protein CASSFPNRQGGNEKLFF. V and J are TRBV5-1 and TRBJ1-4, with 7 positions matching TRBD1. The V gene's germline CDR1 is SGHRS and CDR2 YFSETQ. There are 17 residues in the CDR3. Unmatched junction bases numbered 12, after V lost 2 bases and J lost 5 bases.

The rearrangement uses TRBV30 and TRBJ1-1, with 8 bases matching TRBD1. This CDR3 spans 13 amino acids. Germline V lookup: CDR1 GTSNPN, CDR2 SVGIG (reference sequence). The CDR3 is CAGGQGASTEAFF. CDR3 nucleotide sequence: TGTGCTGGAGGGCAGGGGGCAAGCACTGAAGCTTTCTTT. The variable domain in full, with the rest retrieved from reference TRBV30 and TRBJ1-1, is SQTIHQWPATLVQPVGSPLSLECTVEGTSNPNLYWYRQAAGRGLQLLFYSVGIGQISSEVPQNLSASRPQDRQFILSSKKLLLSDSGFYLCAGGQGASTEAFFGQGTRLTVV.

The rearrangement joins TRBV9 to TRBJ1-2; TRBD1 is a possible D gene (6 bases). CDR1 is SGDLS and CDR2 is YYNGEE in the germline V gene. The CDR3 is made up of 16 amino acids. V was cut by 4 bases and J by 0 bases, with 16 bases left in between. The CDR3 DNA reads TGTGCCAGCAGCCCGACAGGCGCTCCCCCTAACTATGGCTACACCTTC. Translating it yields CASSPTGAPPNYGYTF.

V gene TRBV5-4 combines with J gene TRBJ1-4, with 8 bases fitting TRBD1. Germline V gene sequence: CDR1 SGHNT, CDR2 YYREEE (reference sequence). The CDR3 is made up of 13 amino acids. V was clipped by 0 bases and J by 9 bases; unmatched bases: 1. This CDR3 is CASSLGDRKKLFF. CDR3 DNA sequence: TGTGCCAGCAGCTTGGGGGACAGGAAAAAACTGTTTTTT.

The J gene is TRBJ2-7, the V gene TRBV5-1, with D perhaps matching TRBD1 (6 bases). CDR3 length: 13 residues. Trimming left V 4 bases short and J 0 bases short, with 8 bases between. Germline CDR1 reads SGHRS; CDR2 reads YFSETQ. The CDR3 is CASSGQSSYEQYF. The CDR3, as DNA: TGCGCCAGCAGCGGACAGAGCTCCTACGAGCAGTACTTC.

This clone has only one observation. The chain uses TRBV4-1 and TRBJ2-1; 10 bases fit TRBD2. Germline V lookup: CDR1 MGHRA, CDR2 YSYEKL. The CDR3 has 16 residues. Trimming took 3 bases from V and 11 from J; bases not matched to a gene: 13. CDR3 protein: CASSQSISSGGAQQFF. CDR3 coding DNA: TGCGCCAGCAGCCAGTCTATATCCAGCGGGGGGGCCCAGCAGTTCTTC.

This clone was seen only once. The V and J genes are TRBV7-9 and TRBJ2-7; the match to TRBD1 covers 9 bases. CDR1 SEHNR and CDR2 FQNEAQ come from the germline V gene (reference sequence). V was clipped by 6 bases and J by 1 base; unmatched bases: 4. The CDR3 loop spans 14 amino acids. The CDR3 region has the DNA TGTGCCAGCAGAGGACAGGGGTTATCCTACGAGCAGTACTTC. It translates to CASRGQGLSYEQYF. Combining the CDR3 with reference TRBV7-9 and TRBJ2-7 gives the whole variable domain DTGVSQNPRHKITKRGQNVTFRCDPISEHNRLYWYRQTLGQGPEFLTYFQNEAQLEKSRLLSDRFSAERPKGSFSTLEIQRTEQGDSAMYLCASRGQGLSYEQYFGPGTRLTVT.

The chain couples TRBV2 to TRBJ1-2; D is unresolved. The CDR3 covers 11 residues. The V end was cut by 10 bases, the J end by 8 bases, with 14 bases between. The germline CDR1 and CDR2 sequences are SNHLY and FYNNEI. The CDR3 region is CANPREGGYTF. The CDR3 bases are TGTGCCAACCCCCGCGAGGGAGGCTACACCTTC.

This chain uses TRBV10-3 with TRBJ2-3; D may be TRBD1 (7 bases). The CDR3 length is 14 residues. The germline CDR1 and CDR2 sequences are ENHRY and SYGVKD. V was trimmed by 10 bases and J by 1 base, leaving 15 bases between them. The DNA of the CDR3 is TGTGCCACGGAGGGCGGACAGGGCACAGATACGCAGTATTTT. This encodes CATEGGQGTDTQYF.

This clone was counted between two and nine times. V gene TRBV11-3 combines with J gene TRBJ1-6, with unresolved D. The germline CDR1 and CDR2 sequences are SGHNT and YENEEA. CDR3 length: 15 amino acids. V shed 4 bases and J shed 4 bases, with 11 bases lying between them. CDR3: CASSSPGGYNSPLHF. For the CDR3, the DNA is TGTGCCAGCAGCTCTCCGGGTGGTTATAATTCACCCCTCCACTTT. Full variable domain (outside the CDR3, taken from reference TRBV11-3 and TRBJ1-6): EAGVVQSPRYKIIEKKQPVAFWCNPISGHNTLYWYLQNLGQGPELLIRYENEEAVDDSQLPKDRFSAERLKGVDSTLKIQPAELGDSAVYLCASSSPGGYNSPLHFGNGTRLTVT.

V usage is TRBV11-2 and J usage is TRBJ2-7, with D tentatively TRBD2 (6 bases). Trimming pared 5 bases from V and 3 bases from J, leaving 17 bases between. Per the germline V gene, CDR1 is SGHAT and CDR2 is FQNNGV. This CDR3 contains 15 residues. Here the CDR3 DNA reads TGTGCCAGCAGCACTCGTGTGGGGGGTTTCTACGAGCAGTACTTC. It is translated as CASSTRVGGFYEQYF.

As regards this clone: Mismatch with germline at one junction end may stem from a read error. The genes are TRBV11-3 and TRBJ1-1; weak D call: TRBD1 (5 bases). This CDR3 has 11 amino acids. The germline V gene encodes CDR1 SGHNT and CDR2 YENEEA. CDR3 nucleotide sequence: TGTGCCAGCAGCCTCGACAGCCACCATCACTTT. Translated: CASSLDSHHHF. Using reference TRBV11-3 and TRBJ1-1 for the parts outside the CDR3, the full variable domain is EAGVVQSPRYKIIEKKQPVAFWCNPISGHNTLYWYLQNLGQGPELLIRYENEEAVDDSQLPKDRFSAERLKGVDSTLKIQPAELGDSAVYLCASSLDSHHHFGQGTRLTVV.

V is TRBV10-1 and J is TRBJ1-3; weak D call: TRBD1 (5 bases). CDR3 length: 13 residues. Looked up from germline, CDR1 is WNHNN and CDR2 is SYGVQD (reference sequence). Trimming cost V 7 bases and J 4 bases, with 11 bases left between them. This CDR3 is CASTSDTGNTIYF. The CDR3 DNA sequence: TGCGCCAGCACCTCGGACACAGGAAACACCATATATTTT.